One and the same sample provided the 27 T cell receptor beta chains below, sequenced in a study of T cell responses to AZD1222 COVID-19 vaccine. This table comes from immunoSEQ multiplex PCR, and its TCRdb copy is limited to in-frame clones, with some not included. Among approximately 220,000 clones listed, about 93% were seen once. This specimen consisted of peripheral blood, obtained on day 0 of MenACWY control vaccination. The receptors shown here come from an adult in good health.

The chain is built from TRBV5-5 and TRBJ1-5, with D tentatively TRBD1 (6 bases). Trimming stripped 0 bases from V and 7 bases from J, with 14 bases between. This CDR3 has 15 residues. The germline V gene has CDR1 SGHKS and CDR2 YYEKEE (reference sequence). CDR3 coding DNA: TGTGCCAGCAGCTTGGACGGGGGGGGCAGCCAGCCCCAGCATTTT. This translates into CASSLDGGGSQPQHF.

The chain employs TRBV19 and TRBJ1-2, with a tentative D call TRBD1 (5 bases). The CDR3 runs 14 residues. Germline V CDR1 and CDR2: LNHDA, SQIVND (reference sequence). Trimming took off 7 bases at V and 2 bases at J, with 14 bases between the two ends. The CDR3 nucleotides read TGTGCCAGTACCAATCCGGGGGGGAACTATGGCTACACCTTC. Protein product: CASTNPGGNYGYTF.

The chain recombines TRBV5-5 with TRBJ1-2; 7 nucleotides align to TRBD1. The J segment lost 8 bases and the V segment lost 0 bases, leaving 4 bases of the junction unmatched. There are 13 residues in the CDR3. Looked up from germline, CDR1 is SGHKS and CDR2 is YYEKEE (reference sequence). The CDR3 DNA sequence: TGTGCCAGCAGCTTGGAGGGGGCTGAGGGCTACACCTTC. Translating it yields CASSLEGAEGYTF.

V is TRBV6-1 and J is TRBJ2-7; the D gene could be TRBD1 or TRBD2 (5 bases each). Per germline, CDR1 MNHNS and CDR2 SASEGT. The CDR3 has 12 residues. V lost 5 bases to trimming and J lost 6 bases, with 11 bases between them. In nucleotides, the CDR3 is TGTGCCAGCAGTTATGAGGGGCTCGAGCAGTACTTC. Translating it yields CASSYEGLEQYF.

The genes are TRBV9 and TRBJ2-1; possibly TRBD2 for D (5 bases). Looked up from germline, CDR1 is SGDLS and CDR2 is YYNGEE. There are 17 residues in the CDR3. The V gene lost 0 bases and the J gene lost 5 bases, with 18 bases spanning the gap. The DNA of the CDR3 is TGTGCCAGCAGCGTAGGCCTGGACTCCCCAGGCGACAATGAGCAGTTCTTC. This encodes CASSVGLDSPGDNEQFF.

V gene TRBV29-1 combines with J gene TRBJ1-2; the match to TRBD1 covers 8 bases. The V and J ends lost 7 bases and 4 bases, in that order; junction bases with no gene match: 8. There are 13 residues in the CDR3. Germline V CDR1 and CDR2: SQVTM, ANQGSEA. The CDR3 sequence: CSAGTGKRYGYTF. The CDR3 DNA is TGCAGCGCTGGGACAGGAAAACGCTATGGCTACACCTTC. Based on the CDR3 plus reference TRBV29-1 and TRBJ1-2, the full variable domain is SAVISQKPSRDICQRGTSLTIQCQVDSQVTMMFWYRQQPGQSLTLIATANQGSEATYESGFVIDKFPISRPNLTFSTLTVSNMSPEDSSIYLCSAGTGKRYGYTFGSGTRLTVV.

This chain uses TRBV3-1 (or the pseudogene TRBV3-2) with TRBJ2-7; possibly TRBD1 for D (5 bases). The CDR3 extends over 14 amino acids. Trimming shortened V by 0 bases and J by 5 bases, and 11 bases separated the two germline ends. Germline CDR1 reads LGHDT; CDR2 reads YNNKEL (reference sequence). The CDR3 region has the DNA TGTGCCAGCAGCCAAGATCGTGCCAGGGACGAGCAGTACTTC. It translates to CASSQDRARDEQYF.

J is TRBJ2-3 and V is TRBV6-2 or TRBV6-3; the D gene is possibly TRBD2 (5 bases). Germline values: CDR1 MNHEY, CDR2 SVGEGT. With 2 bases removed from V and 6 bases from J, the gap between germline ends came to 24 bases. The CDR3 contains 18 residues. The CDR3 DNA reads as TGTGCCAGCAGTTACGAATTGGGCGGGTCCTCTCTAGGGGATACGCAGTATTTT. Residues: CASSYELGGSSLGDTQYF.

The chain joins TRBV28 to TRBJ1-1; 9 bases line up with TRBD1. Germline-derived CDR1 and CDR2 are MDHEN and SYDVKM. V was pared by 5 bases and J by 3 bases, with 7 bases of the junction left unmatched. The CDR3 is made up of 15 amino acids. This CDR3 is CASSTPGTGHTEAFF. The CDR3 nucleotides read TGTGCCAGCAGTACGCCCGGGACAGGGCACACTGAAGCTTTCTTT.

The chain employs TRBV30 and TRBJ2-1; tentative D call: TRBD2 (5 bases). The V gene's germline CDR1 is GTSNPN and CDR2 SVGIG (reference sequence). The CDR3 extends over 16 amino acids. The V and J ends lost 4 bases and 0 bases respectively, with 16 bases between them. CDR3 loop: CAWIGRVTSSYNEQFF. In DNA form, the CDR3 reads TGTGCCTGGATTGGGCGGGTAACGAGCTCCTACAATGAGCAGTTCTTC.

Regarding this clone: Other DNA sequences in this sample translate to the same CDR3. This chain joins TRBV18 and TRBJ2-3; no reliable D call. This CDR3 has 13 residues. The germline V and J ends were trimmed by 2 bases and 3 bases, with 6 bases remaining between them. Germline CDR1 is KGHSH and CDR2 is LQKENI. The chain's CDR3 is CASSPRRTDTQYF. DNA for the CDR3: TGTGCCAGCTCACCAAGACGAACAGATACGCAGTATTTT. Full variable domain (remainder filled in from reference TRBV18 and TRBJ2-3): NAGVMQNPRHLVRRRGQEARLRCSPMKGHSHVYWYRQLPEEGLKFMVYLQKENIIDESGMPKERFSAEFPKEGPSILRIQQVVRGDSAAYFCASSPRRTDTQYFGPGTRLTVL.

A remark on this clone: Germline is not matched at one junction end, which may reflect a read error. The chain employs TRBV6-2 or TRBV6-3 and TRBJ2-2; tentatively, D is TRBD1 or TRBD2 (6 bases each). Germline CDR1 MNHEY, CDR2 SVGEGT. This CDR3 is 15 amino acids long. This CDR3 is CASSYGGTNIGELFF. In nucleotides, the CDR3 is TGTGCCAGCAGTTACGGCGGGACAAACATCGGGGAGCTGTTTTTT.

The V and J genes are TRBV7-2 and TRBJ2-3; perhaps TRBD2 as D (7 bases). This CDR3 has 17 residues. Looked up from germline, CDR1 is SGHTA and CDR2 is FQGNSA. The germline V and J ends were trimmed by 1 base and 9 bases, with 23 bases remaining between them. CDR3 in amino acids: CASSLVSAGAKRSTQYF. CDR3 sequence (DNA): TGTGCCAGCAGCTTAGTATCGGCGGGGGCCAAACGATCAACGCAGTATTTT.

J is TRBJ2-7 and V is TRBV5-4; 12 nucleotides match TRBD2. The V and J ends lost 0 bases and 4 bases, in that order; junction bases with no gene match: 2. The CDR3 has 15 amino acids. The germline gives CDR1 SGHNT, CDR2 YYREEE (reference sequence). The CDR3, as DNA: TGTGCCAGCAGCTTGGGACTAGCGGGGGAGTACGAGCAGTACTTC. Residues: CASSLGLAGEYEQYF.

This chain links TRBV30 with TRBJ2-7; the match to TRBD1 covers 10 bases. Trimming removed 4 bases from V and 4 bases from J; junction bases left unmatched: 10. Germline V CDR1 and CDR2: GTSNPN, SVGIG (reference sequence). This CDR3 comprises 15 residues. CDR3 DNA: TGTGCCTGGACCGTGATAGGGGACAGGGGATACGAGCAGTACTTC. Its translation is CAWTVIGDRGYEQYF.

This clone turned up a few times. The V call is TRBV7-2, the J call TRBJ1-2; 8 nucleotides line up with TRBD1. Germline-derived CDR1 and CDR2 are SGHTA and FQGNSA. The CDR3 covers 15 residues. J was trimmed by 7 bases and V by 2 bases; bases with no gene match: 9. The chain's CDR3 is CASSLSRTGFFGYTF. CDR3 sequence (DNA): TGTGCCAGCAGCTTATCTAGGACAGGGTTTTTTGGCTACACCTTC.

V and J are TRBV9 and TRBJ2-5; 7 bases agree with TRBD2. Germline CDR1 reads SGDLS; CDR2 reads YYNGEE. The CDR3 runs to 17 residues. J lost 1 base, V lost 0 bases, and 9 bases had no gene match. The CDR3 here is CASSVGNLGGVQETQYF. CDR3 bases: TGTGCCAGCAGCGTAGGGAATCTGGGGGGGGTCCAAGAGACCCAGTACTTC.

The rearrangement links TRBV19 to TRBJ1-1; D might be TRBD1 (6 bases). V shed 8 bases and J shed 3 bases, with 13 bases lying between them. The CDR3 loop spans 13 amino acids. Germline lookup yields CDR1 LNHDA and CDR2 SQIVND (reference sequence). The CDR3 loop is CASLLQGYTEAFF. In DNA, the CDR3 is TGTGCCAGTCTTCTTCAGGGGTACACTGAAGCTTTCTTT.

The sample holds one count of this clone. The V gene is TRBV18, the J gene TRBJ1-5, with D possibly being TRBD1 (5 bases). Germline CDR1 is KGHSH and CDR2 is LQKENI. This CDR3 contains 14 residues. Trimming cost V 7 bases and J 6 bases, with 16 bases left between them. The CDR3 DNA sequence: TGTGCCAGCTGGGCGGGGGTGCTCAGTCAGCCCCAGCATTTT. As protein: CASWAGVLSQPQHF.

The chain employs TRBV5-1 and TRBJ1-1; D is ambiguous. CDR3 length: 14 residues. Looked up from germline, CDR1 is SGHRS and CDR2 is YFSETQ. With 0 bases removed from V and 1 base from J, the gap between germline ends came to 7 bases. CDR3 nucleotides: TGCGCCAGCAGCTTGGAACAGTCGAACACTGAAGCTTTCTTT. As protein: CASSLEQSNTEAFF.

The CDR3 nucleotides are TGTGCCAGCAGGGGGGGACAGGGTCCCTACGAGCAGTACTTC. It specifies CASRGGQGPYEQYF. The rearrangement joins TRBV7-2 to TRBJ2-7; TRBD1 agrees at 9 bases. The CDR3 spans 14 residues. The V and J ends lost 6 bases and 2 bases, in that order; junction bases with no gene match: 5. Germline CDR1 reads SGHTA; CDR2 reads FQGNSA.

The rearrangement uses TRBV3-1 (or the pseudogene TRBV3-2) and TRBJ1-3; 7 nucleotides agree with TRBD1. The junction had 9 bases not matched to a gene; V was cut back by 4 bases and J by 0 bases. Germline CDR1 is LGHDT and CDR2 is YNNKEL (reference sequence). CDR3 length: 17 residues. The CDR3 loop is CASSLSQGVYSGNTIYF. DNA for the CDR3: TGTGCCAGCAGCCTTAGCCAGGGGGTATACTCTGGAAACACCATATATTTT.

The rearrangement links TRBV28 to TRBJ2-7, with D possibly being TRBD1 (5 bases). Germline V gives CDR1 MDHEN, CDR2 SYDVKM. V was clipped by 1 base and J by 6 bases, with 10 bases between them. This CDR3 region has 13 residues. CDR3 nucleotides: TGTGCCAGCAGTTTATTCTTCAGGGCCGAGCAGTACTTC. It translates to CASSLFFRAEQYF.

V gene TRBV28 combines with J gene TRBJ1-2; 9 bases fit TRBD1. V lost 3 bases and J lost 6; bases outside the gene matches: 14. The length of the CDR3 is 17 residues. CDR1 is MDHEN and CDR2 is SYDVKM in the germline V gene. CDR3 nucleotides: TGTGCCAGCAGTTTCGCCGGGACAGGGAAGGGTAAAGATGGCTACACCTTC. This codes for CASSFAGTGKGKDGYTF.

J is TRBJ2-5 and V is TRBV10-1, with 10 bases aligning to TRBD2. CDR1 is WNHNN and CDR2 is SYGVQD in the germline V gene (reference sequence). There are 14 residues in the CDR3. V shed 2 bases, J shed 4 bases, and the junction held 1 base outside the gene matches. CDR3 nucleotide sequence: TGCGCCAGCAGTGAGGCTAGCGGGGGAGAGACCCAGTACTTC. Translated, it gives CASSEASGGETQYF.

This clone occurred once. The sample carries other DNA sequences with the same CDR3. The V call is TRBV7-9, the J call TRBJ1-3, with D hard to call. V was pared by 1 base and J by 4 bases, with 5 bases between. Germline V gives CDR1 SEHNR, CDR2 FQNEAQ (reference sequence). The CDR3 loop spans 13 amino acids. The CDR3 is CASSLGTGNTIYF. CDR3 nucleotide sequence: TGTGCCAGCAGCTTAGGCACCGGAAACACCATATATTTT.

The gene calls are TRBV2 and TRBJ2-2; 8 bases match TRBD1. The CDR3 is 12 residues long. CDR1 and CDR2 (germline): SNHLY, FYNNEI. The V and J ends lost 10 bases and 4 bases, in that order; junction bases with no gene match: 2. CDR3: CATDRGTGELFF. In DNA form, the CDR3 reads TGTGCCACCGACAGGGGCACCGGGGAGCTGTTTTTT.